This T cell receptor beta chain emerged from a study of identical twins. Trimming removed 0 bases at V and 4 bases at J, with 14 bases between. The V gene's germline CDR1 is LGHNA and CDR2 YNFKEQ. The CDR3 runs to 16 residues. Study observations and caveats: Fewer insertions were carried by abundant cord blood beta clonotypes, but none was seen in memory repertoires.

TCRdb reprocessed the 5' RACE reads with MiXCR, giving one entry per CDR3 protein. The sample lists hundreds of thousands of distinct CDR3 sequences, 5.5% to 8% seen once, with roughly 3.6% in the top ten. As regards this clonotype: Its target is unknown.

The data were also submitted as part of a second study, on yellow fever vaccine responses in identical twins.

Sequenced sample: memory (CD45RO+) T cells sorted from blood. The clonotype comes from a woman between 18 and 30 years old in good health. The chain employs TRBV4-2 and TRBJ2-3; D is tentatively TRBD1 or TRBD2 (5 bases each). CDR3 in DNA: TGTGCCAGCAGCCAAGATCCTCCAGGGAGCTCAGATACGCAGTATTTT. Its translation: CASSQDPPGSSDTQYF.